Described below is a single T cell receptor (beta chain) sequence and its context. This clonotype occurred a few times. The antigen it binds to is not known. One base away there is no much larger clone; base qualities are not given. This specimen comes from a study of regulatory T cells in long-lasting Graves disease listed by TCRdb under 2021. For context, the study as a whole: Persistent Graves' disease was defined as persistently positive TSH receptor autoantibodies together with antithyroid drug treatment for over 5 years. The study was conducted in China and was registered as a clinical trial. A total of roughly 33 samples underwent TCR sequencing: around 13 from persistent and roughly 20 from newly diagnosed Graves' disease patients. This study used TCR sequencing and RNA sequencing of peripheral blood to compare persistent Graves' disease patients against newly diagnosed Graves' disease patients. On average, persistent Graves' disease patients in the clinical cohort had been on antithyroid drugs for about 10.3 years.

The protocol used for the library was multiplex PCR. These reads were obtained on an Illumina HiSeq 4000. To build TCR beta libraries, CDR3 regions were amplified by Arm-PCR using iRepertoire HTBI primers. PCR products were gel purified before sequencing. On the study's bioinformatics: Gene usage analysis of CDR3 amino acid clonotypes used the approximately 62 TRBV and 14 to 15 TRBJ segments found across samples. COPE and FqMerger were used to merge filtered high-quality paired reads into contigs. Contigs were aligned with BLAST to IMGT TRBV, TRBD and TRBJ reference genes, and CDR3 was defined per IMGT. Any clonotype with a frequency above 0.1% was classified as a highly expanded clone. Shannon entropy served as the measure of repertoire diversity, while the Gini coefficient captured V-J evenness. A clonotype was considered public if more than one individual shared it. TCRdb passed the public sequencing reads through fastp at Q25 and MiXCR, retaining productive beta sequences. Rows with one shared CDR3 protein collapse into an entry with the most common genes and DNA. The V and J calls, along with clone size, are taken from TCRdb and not from the paper's own processing. The table for this sample lists under 500,000 distinct CDR3 sequences; under 25% of them were counted only once. Clones ranked in the top ten supply over 7.5% of the sample.

Based on the germline V gene, the CDR1 and CDR2 sequences are MNHEY and SVGEGT. Taken from cysteine to phenylalanine, the CDR3 has 16 residues. Only the CDR3 DNA is retained, 48 bases long and in frame from the first base. V gives up 0 bases and J gives up 3 bases, and the segment between their germline ends measures 14 bases. Beyond this particular receptor, the publication reports: Compared with newly diagnosed patients, persistent Graves' disease patients had lower TCR Shannon entropy and fewer highly expanded clones, which suggests clonal expansion. The authors acknowledged the small sample size as a limitation that may reduce accuracy. TRBV28, TRBJ1-2 and TRBJ2-5 were preferentially used in persistent disease, while TRBV20-1 and TRBJ2-1 were favored in newly diagnosed disease. More public clonotypes were shared among persistent patients (around 2,600) than among newly diagnosed patients (approximately 930). Peripheral blood alone was examined, since thyroid tissue, which constituted the primary lesion, could not be accessed. Only the TCR beta chain was sequenced and analyzed.

The time point label for this specimen denotes: persistent/refractory GD, antithyroid drugs over 5 years with positive TRAb. RNA was extracted from PBMCs in TRIzol for both TCR sequencing and RNA sequencing. The diagnosis of Graves' disease was made according to American Thyroid Association guidelines. Patients were recruited from an endocrinology department in Xi'an, China. Each patient gave roughly 8.4 milliliters of peripheral blood, collected in an EDTA anticoagulant tube. Ficoll Paque Plus density gradient separation was used to isolate PBMCs, and no further T cell sorting was done. An Agilent 2100 Bioanalyzer and agarose gel were used to assess RNA quality, and a NanoDrop 2000 was used to measure RNA concentration.

The sequence joins TRBV6-2 or TRBV6-3 to TRBJ2-5, and perhaps TRBD1 as D gene, on 6 matching bases. The sample consisted of peripheral blood mononuclear cells (PBMCs), taken when the disease was refractory, from a patient treated with antithyroid drugs. The sequence derives from a female donor with Graves disease. The DNA sequence reads TGTGCCAGCAGTTACTCATCTGAGGCAGGGGAAGAGACCCAGTACTTC. Its amino acids are CASSYSSEAGEETQYF.